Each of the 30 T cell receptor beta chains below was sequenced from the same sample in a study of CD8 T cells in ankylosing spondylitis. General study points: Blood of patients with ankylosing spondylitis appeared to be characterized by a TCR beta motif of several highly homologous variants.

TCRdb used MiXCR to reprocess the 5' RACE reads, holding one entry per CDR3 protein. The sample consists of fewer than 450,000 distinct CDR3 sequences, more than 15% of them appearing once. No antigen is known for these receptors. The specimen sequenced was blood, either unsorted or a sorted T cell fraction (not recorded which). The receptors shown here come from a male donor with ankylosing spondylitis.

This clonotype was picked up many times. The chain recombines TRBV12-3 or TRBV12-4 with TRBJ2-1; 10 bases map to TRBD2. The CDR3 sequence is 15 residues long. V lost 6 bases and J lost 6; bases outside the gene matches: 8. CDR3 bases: TGTGCCAGCAGCCCTAGCGGGAGAGGGATCAATGAGCAGTTCTTC. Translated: CASSPSGRGINEQFF.

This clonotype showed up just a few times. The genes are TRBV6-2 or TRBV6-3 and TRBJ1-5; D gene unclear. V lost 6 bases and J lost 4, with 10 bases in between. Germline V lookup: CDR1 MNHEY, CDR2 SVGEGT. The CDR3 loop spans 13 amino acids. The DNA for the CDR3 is TGTGCCAGCAGCCGTGAAAGTAATCAGCCCCAGCATTTT. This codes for CASSRESNQPQHF.

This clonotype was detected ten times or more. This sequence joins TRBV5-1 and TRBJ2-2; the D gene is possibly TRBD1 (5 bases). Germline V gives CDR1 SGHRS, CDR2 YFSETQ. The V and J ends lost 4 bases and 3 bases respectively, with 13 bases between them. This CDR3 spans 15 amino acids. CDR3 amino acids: CASSLQASHTGELFF. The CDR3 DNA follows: TGCGCCAGCAGCCTACAGGCATCTCACACCGGGGAGCTGTTTTTT.

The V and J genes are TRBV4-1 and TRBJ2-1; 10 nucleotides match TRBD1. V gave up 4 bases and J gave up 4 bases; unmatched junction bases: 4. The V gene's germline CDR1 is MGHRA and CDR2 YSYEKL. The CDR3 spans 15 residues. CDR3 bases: TGCGCCAGCAGCCCAGGACAGGGGGAATACAATGAGCAGTTCTTC. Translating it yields CASSPGQGEYNEQFF.

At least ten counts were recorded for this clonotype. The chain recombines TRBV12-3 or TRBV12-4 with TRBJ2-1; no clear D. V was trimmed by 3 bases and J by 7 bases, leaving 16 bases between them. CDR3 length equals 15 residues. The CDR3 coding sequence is TGTGCCAGCAGTTTTTCATGGGTTCTTGGGAATGAGCAGTTCTTC. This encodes CASSFSWVLGNEQFF.

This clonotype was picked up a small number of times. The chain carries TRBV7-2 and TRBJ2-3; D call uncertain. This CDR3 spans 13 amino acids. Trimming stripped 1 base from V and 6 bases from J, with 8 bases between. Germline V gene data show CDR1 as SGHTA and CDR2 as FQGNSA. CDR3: CASSLDVRDTQYF. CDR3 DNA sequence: TGTGCCAGCAGCTTAGATGTGCGTGATACGCAGTATTTT. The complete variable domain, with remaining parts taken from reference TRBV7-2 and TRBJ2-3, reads GAGVSQSPSNKVTEKGKDVELRCDPISGHTALYWYRQSLGQGLEFLIYFQGNSAPDKSGLPSDRFSAERTGGSVSTLTIQRTQQEDSAVYLCASSLDVRDTQYFGPGTRLTVL.

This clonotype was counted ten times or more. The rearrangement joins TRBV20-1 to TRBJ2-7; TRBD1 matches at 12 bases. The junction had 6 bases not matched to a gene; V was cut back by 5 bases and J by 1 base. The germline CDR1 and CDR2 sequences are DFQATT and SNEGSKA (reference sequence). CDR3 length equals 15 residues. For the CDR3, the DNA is TGCAGTGCTTCGCCGGGACAGGGGGCTTCCTACGAGCAGTACTTC. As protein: CSASPGQGASYEQYF.

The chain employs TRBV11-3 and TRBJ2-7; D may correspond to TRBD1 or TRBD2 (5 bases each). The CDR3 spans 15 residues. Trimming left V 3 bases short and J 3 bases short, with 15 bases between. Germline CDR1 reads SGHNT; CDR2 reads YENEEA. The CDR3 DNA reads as TGTGCCAGCAGCTTTCCTGTGAGGGGCAGCTACGAGCAGTACTTC. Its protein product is CASSFPVRGSYEQYF.

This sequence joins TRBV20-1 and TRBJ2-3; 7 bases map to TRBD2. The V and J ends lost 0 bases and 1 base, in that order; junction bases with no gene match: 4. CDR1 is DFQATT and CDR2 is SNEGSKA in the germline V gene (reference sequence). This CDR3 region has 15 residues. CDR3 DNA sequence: TGCAGTGCTAGAGACCCTAGCGGACGCACAGATACGCAGTATTTT. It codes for CSARDPSGRTDTQYF.

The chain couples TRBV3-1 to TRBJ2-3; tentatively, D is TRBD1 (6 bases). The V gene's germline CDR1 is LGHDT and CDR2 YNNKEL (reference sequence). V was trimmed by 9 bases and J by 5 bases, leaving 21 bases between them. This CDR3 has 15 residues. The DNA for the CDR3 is TGTGCCAGTGACGAACGGGACAAAACCCAAGATACGCAGTATTTT. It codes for CASDERDKTQDTQYF.

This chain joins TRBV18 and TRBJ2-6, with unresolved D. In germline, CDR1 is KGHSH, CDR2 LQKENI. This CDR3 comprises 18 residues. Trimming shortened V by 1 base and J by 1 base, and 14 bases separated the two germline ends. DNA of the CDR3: TGTGCCAGCTCACCACGGTCGGACCTTGGGTCTGGGGCCAACGTCCTGACTTTC. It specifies CASSPRSDLGSGANVLTF.

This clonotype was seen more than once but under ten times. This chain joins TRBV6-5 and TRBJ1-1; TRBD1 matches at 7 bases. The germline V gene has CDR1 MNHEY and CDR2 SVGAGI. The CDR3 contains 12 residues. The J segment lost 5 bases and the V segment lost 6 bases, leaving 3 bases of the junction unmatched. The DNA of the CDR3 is TGTGCCAGCAGGAAGGGACAGACTGAAGCTTTCTTT. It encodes CASRKGQTEAFF.

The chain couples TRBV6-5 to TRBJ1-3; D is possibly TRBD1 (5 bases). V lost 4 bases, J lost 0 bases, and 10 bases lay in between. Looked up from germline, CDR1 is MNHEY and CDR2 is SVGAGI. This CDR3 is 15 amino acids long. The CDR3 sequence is CASSSTVSSGNTIYF. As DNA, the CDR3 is TGTGCCAGCAGTTCGACAGTTAGCTCTGGAAACACCATATATTTT.

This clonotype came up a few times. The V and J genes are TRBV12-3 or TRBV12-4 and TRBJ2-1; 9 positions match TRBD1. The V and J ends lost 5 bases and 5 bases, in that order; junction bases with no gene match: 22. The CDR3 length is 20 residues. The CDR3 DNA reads TGTGCCAGCAGTCCCAACCTCGGGACAGGGCCGCGGGAGCGGAACAATGAGCAGTTCTTC. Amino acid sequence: CASSPNLGTGPRERNNEQFF.

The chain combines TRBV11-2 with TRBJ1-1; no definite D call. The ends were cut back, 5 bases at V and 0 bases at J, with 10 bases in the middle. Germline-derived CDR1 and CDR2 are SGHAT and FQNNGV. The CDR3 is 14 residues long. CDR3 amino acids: CASSPPRLNTEAFF. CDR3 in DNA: TGTGCCAGCAGCCCCCCCCGATTGAACACTGAAGCTTTCTTT.

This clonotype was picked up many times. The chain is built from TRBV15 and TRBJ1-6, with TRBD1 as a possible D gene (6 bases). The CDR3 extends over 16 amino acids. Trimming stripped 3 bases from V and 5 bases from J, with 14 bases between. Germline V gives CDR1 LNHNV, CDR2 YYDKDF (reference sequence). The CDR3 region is CATSRVLTGDNSPLHF. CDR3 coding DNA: TGTGCCACCAGCAGGGTTTTGACAGGAGATAATTCACCCCTCCACTTT. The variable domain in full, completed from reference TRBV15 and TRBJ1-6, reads DAMVIQNPRYQVTQFGKPVTLSCSQTLNHNVMYWYQQKSSQAPKLLFHYYDKDFNNEADTPDNFQSRRPNTSFCFLDIRSPGLGDTAMYLCATSRVLTGDNSPLHFGNGTRLTVT.

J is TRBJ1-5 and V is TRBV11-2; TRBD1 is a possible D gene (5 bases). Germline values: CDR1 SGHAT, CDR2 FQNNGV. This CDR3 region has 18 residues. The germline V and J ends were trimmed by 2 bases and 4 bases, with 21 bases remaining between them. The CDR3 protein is CASSLRGGVNGVNQPQHF. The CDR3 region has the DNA TGTGCCAGCAGCTTACGGGGAGGGGTGAACGGGGTAAATCAGCCCCAGCATTTT. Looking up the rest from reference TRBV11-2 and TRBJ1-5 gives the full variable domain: EAGVAQSPRYKIIEKRQSVAFWCNPISGHATLYWYQQILGQGPKLLIQFQNNGVVDDSQLPKDRFSAERLKGVDSTLKIQPAKLEDSAVYLCASSLRGGVNGVNQPQHFGDGTRLSIL.

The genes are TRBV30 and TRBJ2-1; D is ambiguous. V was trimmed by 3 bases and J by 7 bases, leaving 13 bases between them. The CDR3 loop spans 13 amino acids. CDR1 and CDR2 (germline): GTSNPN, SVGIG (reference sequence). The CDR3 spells CAWSRSRPNEQFF. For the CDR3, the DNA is TGTGCCTGGAGCCGGTCACGGCCAAATGAGCAGTTCTTC.

CDR3 residues: CATSVQESEQFF. As DNA, the CDR3 is TGTGCCACCAGTGTACAGGAGAGTGAGCAGTTCTTC. V and J are TRBV24-1 and TRBJ2-1; maybe TRBD1 (5 bases). V was shortened by 5 bases and J by 9 bases, with 10 bases between the two germline ends. Germline assignment: CDR1 KGHDR and CDR2 SFDVKD. The CDR3 loop spans 12 amino acids.

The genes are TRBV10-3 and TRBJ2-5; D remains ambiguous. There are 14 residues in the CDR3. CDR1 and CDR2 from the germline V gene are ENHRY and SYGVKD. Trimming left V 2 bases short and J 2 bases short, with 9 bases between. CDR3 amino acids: CAISEGVGQETQYF. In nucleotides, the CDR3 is TGTGCCATCAGTGAGGGGGTGGGGCAAGAGACCCAGTACTTC.

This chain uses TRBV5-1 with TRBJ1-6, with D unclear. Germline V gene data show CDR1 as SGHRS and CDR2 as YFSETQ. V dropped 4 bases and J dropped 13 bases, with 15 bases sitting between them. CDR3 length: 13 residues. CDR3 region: CASSTARERPLHF. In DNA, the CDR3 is TGCGCCAGCAGCACTGCTAGGGAGCGGCCCCTCCACTTT.

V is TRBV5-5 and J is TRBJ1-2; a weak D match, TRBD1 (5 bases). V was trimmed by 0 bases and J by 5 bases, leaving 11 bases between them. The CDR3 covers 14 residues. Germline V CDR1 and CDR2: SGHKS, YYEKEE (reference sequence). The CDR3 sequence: CASSLAIGAYGYTF. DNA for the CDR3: TGTGCCAGCAGCTTGGCAATAGGGGCGTATGGCTACACCTTC.

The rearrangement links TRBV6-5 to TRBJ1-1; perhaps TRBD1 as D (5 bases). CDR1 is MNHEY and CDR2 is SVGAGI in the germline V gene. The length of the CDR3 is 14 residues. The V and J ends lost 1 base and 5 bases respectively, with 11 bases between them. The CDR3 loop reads CASSYLQRGTEAFF. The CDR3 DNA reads TGTGCCAGCAGTTACTTGCAACGGGGGACTGAAGCTTTCTTT.

CDR3 residues: CAISEAGEEKLFF. The CDR3 DNA sequence: TGTGCCATCAGTGAGGCAGGGGAGGAAAAACTGTTTTTT. The chain joins TRBV10-3 to TRBJ1-4; maybe TRBD1 (6 bases). Looked up from germline, CDR1 is ENHRY and CDR2 is SYGVKD. V was pared by 2 bases and J by 8 bases, with 9 bases between. There are 13 residues in the CDR3.

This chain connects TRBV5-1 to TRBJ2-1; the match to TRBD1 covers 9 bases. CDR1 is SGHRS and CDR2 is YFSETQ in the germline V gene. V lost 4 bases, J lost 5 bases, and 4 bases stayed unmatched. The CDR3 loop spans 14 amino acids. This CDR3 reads CASSPRTGDNEQFF. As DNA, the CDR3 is TGCGCCAGCAGCCCGAGGACAGGGGACAATGAGCAGTTCTTC.

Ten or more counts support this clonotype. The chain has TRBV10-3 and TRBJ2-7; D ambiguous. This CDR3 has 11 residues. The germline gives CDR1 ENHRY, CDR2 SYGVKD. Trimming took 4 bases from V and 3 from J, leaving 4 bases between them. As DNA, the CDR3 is TGTGCCATCAGTGGAGACTACGAGCAGTACTTC. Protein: CAISGDYEQYF.

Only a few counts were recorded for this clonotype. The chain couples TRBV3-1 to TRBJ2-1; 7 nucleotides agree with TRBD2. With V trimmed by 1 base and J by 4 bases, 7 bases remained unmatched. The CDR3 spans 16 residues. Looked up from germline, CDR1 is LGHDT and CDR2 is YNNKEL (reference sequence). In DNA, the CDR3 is TGTGCCAGCAGCCAAGTCGGGACTACCTTGTACAATGAGCAGTTCTTC. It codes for CASSQVGTTLYNEQFF.

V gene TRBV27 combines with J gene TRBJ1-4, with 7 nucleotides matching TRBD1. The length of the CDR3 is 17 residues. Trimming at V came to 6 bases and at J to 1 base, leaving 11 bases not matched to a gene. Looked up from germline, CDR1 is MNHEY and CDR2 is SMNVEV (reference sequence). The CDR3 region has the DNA TGTGCCAGCAGCTGGGGACAGCCTTCGGGAACTAATGAAAAACTGTTTTTT. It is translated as CASSWGQPSGTNEKLFF. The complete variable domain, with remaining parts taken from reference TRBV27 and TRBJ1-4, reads EAQVTQNPRYLITVTGKKLTVTCSQNMNHEYMSWYRQDPGLGLRQIYYSMNVEVTDKGDVPEGYKVSRKEKRNFPLILESPSPNQTSLYFCASSWGQPSGTNEKLFFGSGTQLSVL.

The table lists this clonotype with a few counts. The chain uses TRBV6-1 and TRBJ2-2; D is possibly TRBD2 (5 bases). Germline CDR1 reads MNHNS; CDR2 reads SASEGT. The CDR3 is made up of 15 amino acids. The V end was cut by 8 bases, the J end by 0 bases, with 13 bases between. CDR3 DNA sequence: TGTGCCAGCCGAGCGAGGGATACGAACACCGGGGAGCTGTTTTTT. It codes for CASRARDTNTGELFF.

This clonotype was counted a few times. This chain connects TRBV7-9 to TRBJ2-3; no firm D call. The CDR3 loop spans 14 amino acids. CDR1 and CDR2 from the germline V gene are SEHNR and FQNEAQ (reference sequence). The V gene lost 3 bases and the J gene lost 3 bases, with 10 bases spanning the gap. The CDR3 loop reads CASSFGGVTDTQYF. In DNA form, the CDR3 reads TGTGCCAGCAGCTTTGGCGGAGTAACAGATACGCAGTATTTT.